One sample yielded the 10 T cell receptor beta chains listed below, sequenced in a study of blood T cells in healthy people across ages. For the second PCR, which ran for about 7 to 11 cycles, a sample-barcoded 5' primer and a J-beta primer mix were used. TCRdb re-called the 5' RACE reads through MiXCR, storing one row per CDR3 protein. Counted here are about 1.1 million distinct CDR3 sequences, around two fifths occurring once; the ten biggest clones make up around 12%. The sample consisted of blood. The receptors were gathered from a man in his late teens or twenties in good health.

This rearrangement joins TRBV2 to TRBJ1-2, with D possibly TRBD1 on 6 matching bases. Germline lookup yields CDR1 SNHLY and CDR2 FYNNEI. Trimming removed 0 bases at V and 2 bases at J, with 10 bases between. The CDR3 contains 15 residues. As DNA, the CDR3 is TGTGCCAGCAGTGAAGCGCTTCAGGGGAACTATGGCTACACCTTC. Translating gives CASSEALQGNYGYTF.

The chain's CDR3 is CASSLGVTGYTF. The DNA for the CDR3 is TGTGCCAGCAGCTTGGGGGTGACTGGCTACACCTTC. The V gene is TRBV5-6, the J gene TRBJ1-2; D gene uncertain. CDR3 length: 12 amino acids. The germline V gene has CDR1 SGHDT and CDR2 YYEEEE. V dropped 0 bases and J dropped 7 bases, with 7 bases sitting between them.

This chain uses TRBV25-1 with TRBJ2-2; TRBD1 aligns across 7 bases. The CDR3 consists of 14 residues. Germline V gene sequence: CDR1 MGHDK, CDR2 SYGVNS. V was clipped by 7 bases and J by 4 bases; unmatched bases: 6. CDR3 sequence (DNA): TGTGCCAGCACCCGGGACAGACCCACCGGGGAGCTGTTTTTT. This encodes CASTRDRPTGELFF.

V is TRBV25-1 and J is TRBJ2-1; TRBD1 is a possible D gene (6 bases). The CDR3 contains 14 residues. CDR1 and CDR2 (germline): MGHDK, SYGVNS. V was pared by 5 bases and J by 2 bases, with 10 bases between. The CDR3 loop is CASSLRGTYNEQFF. In nucleotides, the CDR3 is TGTGCCAGCAGTCTCAGGGGCACCTACAATGAGCAGTTCTTC. Looking up the rest from reference TRBV25-1 and TRBJ2-1 gives the full variable domain: EADIYQTPRYLVIGTGKKITLECSQTMGHDKMYWYQQDPGMELHLIHYSYGVNSTEKGDLSSESTVSRIRTEHFPLTLESARPSHTSQYLCASSLRGTYNEQFFGPGTRLTVL.

The genes are TRBV12-3 or TRBV12-4 and TRBJ2-1; D is undetermined. V dropped 2 bases and J dropped 10 bases, with 9 bases sitting between them. CDR3 size: 12 residues. CDR3 nucleotides: TGTGCCAGCAGTTTATTCCTCCCCGAGCAGTTCTTC. This translates into CASSLFLPEQFF.

This chain links TRBV28 with TRBJ2-4; no clear D gene. TRBJ2-5 matches the DNA end more closely, so the J call is doubtful. CDR3 length: 14 residues. The germline CDR1 and CDR2 sequences are MDHEN and SYDVKM. CDR3 protein: CASSLGQSRWTQYF. CDR3 DNA: TGTGCCAGCAGTTTGGGCCAATCAAGGTGGACCCAGTACTTC.

This clonotype has only a few counts. This sequence joins TRBV3-1 and TRBJ1-2, with 7 bases aligning to TRBD1. The length of the CDR3 is 14 residues. With V trimmed by 2 bases and J by 7 bases, 7 bases remained unmatched. The germline V gene has CDR1 LGHDT and CDR2 YNNKEL (reference sequence). For the CDR3, the DNA is TGTGCCAGCAGCCAAACGGGGACAGCCTCTGGCTACACCTTC. Its translation: CASSQTGTASGYTF.

The CDR3 sequence: CSAFSVGGARYEQYF. The DNA of the CDR3 is TGCAGTGCTTTTTCTGTGGGGGGGGCTAGGTACGAGCAGTACTTC. V and J are TRBV20-1 and TRBJ2-7, with D tentatively TRBD2 (7 bases). Germline lookup yields CDR1 DFQATT and CDR2 SNEGSKA (reference sequence). The CDR3 contains 15 residues. V lost 5 bases and J lost 4, with 21 bases in between.

The chain carries TRBV14 and TRBJ2-7; 14 bases match TRBD2. Germline CDR1 reads SGHDN; CDR2 reads FVKESK. CDR3 length: 16 amino acids. The ends lost 1 base at V and 4 bases at J; junction bases unmatched: 3. The CDR3 nucleotides read TGTGCCAGCAGCCAAGGGACTAGCGGGAGGTGGTACGAGCAGTACTTC. Translated: CASSQGTSGRWYEQYF.

This clonotype was recorded a few times. The CDR3 DNA reads TGTGCCAGCTCTAGGGACAGGAATGCTGAAGCTTTCTTT. It codes for CASSRDRNAEAFF. The chain couples TRBV12-3 or TRBV12-4 to TRBJ1-1; 8 bases agree with TRBD1. The ends lost 8 bases at V and 6 bases at J; junction bases unmatched: 8. The CDR3 loop spans 13 amino acids.